These 26 T cell receptor beta chains were all obtained from the same sample, sequenced in a study of blood T cell repertoires in COVID-19 (dated by TCRdb to 2020 to 2022). Library construction relied on the immunoSEQ multiplex PCR assay. TCRdb limited this immuneACCESS table to in-frame rearrangements with V and J called. A share of clones is missing; checked studies link under half to unresolved V genes, and the rest is unexplained. In this sample the table shows around 370,000 clones, about 89% of which occur a single time. The ten most abundant clones make up around 6% of the sample. The sequencing sample was made of peripheral blood. These receptors were taken from a woman aged 45-65 years with COVID-19, enrolled during active disease.

The rearrangement uses TRBV7-9 and TRBJ1-4, with a weak D call TRBD1 (5 bases). Looked up from germline, CDR1 is SEHNR and CDR2 is FQNEAQ (reference sequence). V gave up 5 bases and J gave up 7 bases, with 8 bases separating them. The CDR3 runs to 12 residues. This chain's CDR3 is CASSLRAEKLFF. The CDR3 nucleotides read TGTGCCAGCAGCCTCAGGGCTGAAAAACTGTTTTTT.

The rearrangement joins TRBV6-5 to TRBJ2-1; D possibly corresponds to TRBD1 (6 bases). V lost 6 bases to trimming and J lost 0 bases, with 9 bases between them. Looked up from germline, CDR1 is MNHEY and CDR2 is SVGAGI. The CDR3 consists of 14 residues. For the CDR3, the DNA is TGTGCCAGCAGCCAGGGGATCTCCTACAATGAGCAGTTCTTC. Protein sequence: CASSQGISYNEQFF.

The chain carries TRBV6-5 and TRBJ2-1; possibly TRBD2 for D (6 bases). Germline values: CDR1 MNHEY, CDR2 SVGAGI. Trimming cost V 0 bases and J 5 bases, with 11 bases left between them. This CDR3 has 15 amino acids. The CDR3 DNA is TGTGCCAGCAGTTACTCTTGGGGACTGAACAATGAGCAGTTCTTC. It encodes CASSYSWGLNNEQFF.

This chain uses TRBV7-9 with TRBJ2-5; possibly TRBD1 for D (5 bases). Trimming took 5 bases from V and 2 from J, leaving 12 bases between them. Germline V gene data show CDR1 as SEHNR and CDR2 as FQNEAQ (reference sequence). The length of the CDR3 is 14 residues. This CDR3 reads CASSQTGTQETQYF. The CDR3 DNA reads as TGTGCCAGCAGCCAAACAGGAACTCAAGAGACCCAGTACTTC.

The chain uses TRBV11-3 and TRBJ2-1; possible D gene TRBD1, 5 bases. The CDR3 is 15 residues long. Germline assignment: CDR1 SGHNT and CDR2 YENEEA. With 4 bases removed from V and 5 bases from J, the gap between germline ends came to 15 bases. CDR3 region: CASSSKVGAHNEQFF. The CDR3 nucleotides read TGTGCCAGCAGCTCGAAGGTAGGGGCCCACAATGAGCAGTTCTTC.

The rearrangement uses TRBV7-8 and TRBJ2-2; 12 nucleotides align to TRBD2. V lost 7 bases and J lost 4; bases outside the gene matches: 13. The CDR3 runs to 18 residues. The germline V gene encodes CDR1 SGHVS and CDR2 FQNEAQ. DNA of the CDR3: TGTGCCAGCATAGCGTGGCTAGCGGGAGGGCAGGGCACCGGGGAGCTGTTTTTT. As protein: CASIAWLAGGQGTGELFF.

The chain joins TRBV7-9 to TRBJ1-1, with TRBD1 identical over 9 bases. The ends lost 5 bases at V and 4 bases at J; junction bases unmatched: 14. The CDR3 consists of 17 residues. Germline V CDR1 and CDR2: SEHNR, FQNEAQ (reference sequence). The CDR3 DNA is TGTGCCAGCAGCCCGAGGACAGGGGCGGTTTTCGGCACTGAAGCTTTCTTT. Translated, it gives CASSPRTGAVFGTEAFF.

This clone showed up just once. The chain joins TRBV3-1 (or the pseudogene TRBV3-2) to TRBJ1-5; 8 nucleotides match TRBD1. This CDR3 comprises 16 residues. CDR1 is LGHDT and CDR2 is YNNKEL in the germline V gene (reference sequence). V gave up 4 bases and J gave up 3 bases; unmatched junction bases: 8. CDR3 protein: CASSPRTGGHNQPQHF. In DNA, the CDR3 is TGTGCCAGCAGCCCACGCACAGGGGGTCACAATCAGCCCCAGCATTTT.

The chain recombines TRBV11-3 with TRBJ2-7; tentative D call: TRBD2 (6 bases). V lost 5 bases and J 4 bases, leaving 15 bases between the germline ends. This CDR3 contains 14 residues. The germline CDR1 and CDR2 sequences are SGHNT and YENEEA. The CDR3 is CASSPGGVFYEQYF. CDR3 coding DNA: TGTGCCAGCAGCCCTGGCGGGGTATTTTACGAGCAGTACTTC.

The V and J genes are TRBV6-5 and TRBJ1-5, with a possible D match to TRBD1 (5 bases). CDR1 MNHEY and CDR2 SVGAGI come from the germline V gene. Trimming took off 8 bases at V and 1 base at J, with 12 bases between the two ends. The CDR3 runs 14 residues. This CDR3 is CASGRGTSNQPQHF. CDR3 coding DNA: TGTGCCAGCGGCCGGGGGACGAGCAATCAGCCCCAGCATTTT.

The chain couples TRBV11-2 to TRBJ1-6, with D possibly matching TRBD1 (5 bases). The CDR3 loop spans 18 amino acids. V lost 3 bases and J 6 bases, leaving 21 bases between the germline ends. The germline CDR1 and CDR2 sequences are SGHAT and FQNNGV. The chain's CDR3 is CASSFAPGLYRRNSPLHF. CDR3 sequence (DNA): TGTGCCAGCAGCTTCGCCCCGGGACTCTACAGGCGTAATTCACCCCTCCACTTT.

The chain couples TRBV5-1 to TRBJ2-1, with 15 bases lining up with TRBD2. Germline V gene lookup returns CDR1 SGHRS and CDR2 YFSETQ. CDR3 length: 20 residues. Trimming cost V 1 base and J 7 bases; bases outside gene matches: 15. CDR3 protein: CASSLKWQVGLAGGRNEQFF. CDR3 DNA sequence: TGCGCCAGCAGCTTGAAATGGCAGGTAGGACTAGCGGGAGGGCGAAATGAGCAGTTCTTC.

This rearrangement joins TRBV5-1 to TRBJ2-1; TRBD1 matches at 8 bases. CDR3 length equals 16 residues. The germline V gene has CDR1 SGHRS and CDR2 YFSETQ. J lost 1 base, V lost 2 bases, and 5 bases had no gene match. For the CDR3, the DNA is TGCGCCAGCAGCTTCGGACAGGGTAATTCCTACAATGAGCAGTTCTTC. Translation: CASSFGQGNSYNEQFF.

V gene TRBV19 combines with J gene TRBJ2-7; a possible D gene is TRBD1 (7 bases). The CDR3 totals 14 residues. Looked up from germline, CDR1 is LNHDA and CDR2 is SQIVND (reference sequence). V was clipped by 5 bases and J by 6 bases, with 17 bases between them. The CDR3 DNA reads as TGTGCCAGTAGTGACGACAGGGTCGGGGGCGAGCAGTACTTC. It is translated as CASSDDRVGGEQYF.

J is TRBJ2-2 and V is TRBV19; 10 nucleotides align to TRBD1. Trimming at V came to 6 bases and at J to 1 base, leaving 8 bases not matched to a gene. Germline V gene sequence: CDR1 LNHDA, CDR2 SQIVND (reference sequence). The CDR3 runs to 17 residues. Written as DNA, the CDR3 is TGTGCCAGTAGGAGGGACAGGGGAGTTAAGAACACCGGGGAGCTGTTTTTT. Translation gives CASRRDRGVKNTGELFF.

The rearrangement uses TRBV27 and TRBJ2-7, with 10 nucleotides matching TRBD1. CDR1 is MNHEY and CDR2 is SMNVEV in the germline V gene (reference sequence). There are 14 residues in the CDR3. J gave up 7 bases and V 4 bases, and 7 bases lay outside the gene matches. The CDR3 DNA sequence: TGTGCCAGCAGTTGGGGGACAGGGGCCAGGGAGCAGTACTTC. Protein product: CASSWGTGAREQYF.

The chain is built from TRBV19 and TRBJ1-1; TRBD1 is a possible D gene (6 bases). Trimming left V 5 bases short and J 5 bases short, with 12 bases between. CDR1 is LNHDA and CDR2 is SQIVND in the germline V gene (reference sequence). This CDR3 is 13 amino acids long. CDR3 protein: CASSVNRATEAFF. The CDR3 DNA is TGTGCCAGTAGTGTAAACAGGGCGACTGAAGCTTTCTTT.

This clone was seen more than once but under ten times. The chain carries TRBV10-1 and TRBJ1-6; 7 nucleotides align to TRBD1. The CDR3 sequence is 16 residues long. CDR1 and CDR2 (germline): WNHNN, SYGVQD (reference sequence). J gave up 10 bases and V 2 bases, and 11 bases lay outside the gene matches. The CDR3, as DNA: TGCGCCAGCAGTGAGGTCGGCAACAGGGGTAGATCACCCCTCCACTTT. Its translation is CASSEVGNRGRSPLHF.

CDR3: CASSARQTGNEKLFF. The CDR3 bases are TGTGCCAGCAGCGCGCGACAGACGGGTAATGAAAAACTGTTTTTT. The chain carries TRBV7-9 and TRBJ1-4; maybe TRBD1 (5 bases). The CDR3 is 15 amino acids. Germline V lookup: CDR1 SEHNR, CDR2 FQNEAQ (reference sequence). The germline V and J ends were trimmed by 5 bases and 4 bases, with 14 bases remaining between them. The whole variable domain, remainder taken from reference TRBV7-9 and TRBJ1-4, is DTGVSQNPRHKITKRGQNVTFRCDPISEHNRLYWYRQTLGQGPEFLTYFQNEAQLEKSRLLSDRFSAERPKGSFSTLEIQRTEQGDSAMYLCASSARQTGNEKLFFGSGTQLSVL.

The V gene is TRBV5-6, the J gene TRBJ2-1; weak D call: TRBD2 (6 bases). The V and J ends lost 10 bases and 6 bases respectively, with 20 bases between them. CDR1 SGHDT and CDR2 YYEEEE come from the germline V gene. The CDR3 is made up of 14 amino acids. DNA for the CDR3: TGTGCCTCCGCCGGTGGCGGGAATTTCAATGAGCAGTTCTTC. This encodes CASAGGGNFNEQFF.

This clone is a singleton in its sample. V and J are TRBV14 and TRBJ2-7, with 8 positions matching TRBD2. The CDR3 is 14 residues long. Germline V gene data show CDR1 as SGHDN and CDR2 as FVKESK. The V segment lost 4 bases and the J segment 9 bases; nucleotides outside the gene matches: 11. DNA of the CDR3: TGTGCCAGCAGCCTTCTGCCGGGAGGGCCAAGGCAGTACTTC. Translation gives CASSLLPGGPRQYF.

This clone was found once. The CDR3 DNA follows: TGTGCCAGCAGCCCCATCTTTTGGGGGGAGGTTCAAAAACTGTTTTTT. Translation: CASSPIFWGEVQKLFF. The chain carries TRBV3-1 (or the pseudogene TRBV3-2) and TRBJ1-4, with a tentative D call TRBD1 (5 bases). CDR1 and CDR2 from the germline V gene are LGHDT and YNNKEL (reference sequence). V dropped 4 bases and J dropped 9 bases, with 21 bases sitting between them. There are 16 residues in the CDR3.

The chain links TRBV6-5 to TRBJ2-1; the match to TRBD2 covers 11 bases. This CDR3 spans 16 amino acids. Germline V lookup: CDR1 MNHEY, CDR2 SVGAGI. V dropped 1 base and J dropped 5; count of bases not matched to a gene: 4. CDR3 residues: CASSYWGLADDNEQFF. CDR3 DNA sequence: TGTGCCAGCAGTTACTGGGGACTAGCGGACGACAATGAGCAGTTCTTC.

The J gene is TRBJ2-1, the V gene TRBV14; perhaps TRBD2 as D (7 bases). Germline CDR1 is SGHDN and CDR2 is FVKESK. The CDR3 is made up of 16 amino acids. Trimming stripped 4 bases from V and 4 bases from J, with 17 bases between. The CDR3 DNA reads as TGTGCCAGCAGCCGAAAAAGAGCGGGACAATACAATGAGCAGTTCTTC. Its protein is CASSRKRAGQYNEQFF.

V is TRBV21-1 and J is TRBJ2-3; the table's D call, TRBD1, was not checked against the DNA. TRBV21-1 counts as a pseudogene. This CDR3 region has 16 residues. As DNA, the CDR3 is TGTGCCAGCAGCAATGGGGACAGGGGGCAGAGGGATACGCAGTATTTT. Translated, it gives CASSNGDRGQRDTQYF.

V and J are TRBV30 and TRBJ2-5; possibly TRBD1 for D (6 bases). This CDR3 has 11 amino acids. Trimming took 8 bases from V and 3 from J, leaving 10 bases between them. Germline V lookup: CDR1 GTSNPN, CDR2 SVGIG (reference sequence). The CDR3 coding sequence is TGTGCCCTCCAGGGGAAAGAGACCCAGTACTTC. This sequence encodes CALQGKETQYF. The full variable domain, its missing parts supplied by reference TRBV30 and TRBJ2-5, is SQTIHQWPATLVQPVGSPLSLECTVEGTSNPNLYWYRQAAGRGLQLLFYSVGIGQISSEVPQNLSASRPQDRQFILSSKKLLLSDSGFYLCALQGKETQYFGPGTRLLVL.